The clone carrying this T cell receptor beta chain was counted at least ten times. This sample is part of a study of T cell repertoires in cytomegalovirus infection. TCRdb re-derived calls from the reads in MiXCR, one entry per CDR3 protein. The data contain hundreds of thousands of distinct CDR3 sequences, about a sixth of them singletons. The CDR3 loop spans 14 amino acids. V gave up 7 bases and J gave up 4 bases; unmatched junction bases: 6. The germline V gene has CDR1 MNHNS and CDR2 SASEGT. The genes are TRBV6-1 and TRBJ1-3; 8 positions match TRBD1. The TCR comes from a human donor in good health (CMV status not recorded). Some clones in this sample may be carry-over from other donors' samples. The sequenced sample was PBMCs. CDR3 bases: TGTGCCAGCAATATGGACAGGGTCGGAAACACCATATATTTT. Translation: CASNMDRVGNTIYF.